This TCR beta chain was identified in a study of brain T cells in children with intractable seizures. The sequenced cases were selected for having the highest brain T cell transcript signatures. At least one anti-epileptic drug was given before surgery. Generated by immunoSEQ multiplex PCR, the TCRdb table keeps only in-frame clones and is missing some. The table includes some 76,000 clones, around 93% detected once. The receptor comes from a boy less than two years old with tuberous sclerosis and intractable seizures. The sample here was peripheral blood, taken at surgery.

CDR3: CASSLGLGRSYNEQFF. CDR3 nucleotides: TGTGCCAGCAGCCTTGGACTAGGCCGGTCCTACAATGAGCAGTTCTTC. The chain links TRBV13 to TRBJ2-1, with 7 bases identical to TRBD2. The CDR3 loop spans 16 amino acids. Trimming removed 5 bases from V and 1 base from J; junction bases left unmatched: 8. Looked up from germline, CDR1 is PRHDT and CDR2 is FYEKMQ (reference sequence).